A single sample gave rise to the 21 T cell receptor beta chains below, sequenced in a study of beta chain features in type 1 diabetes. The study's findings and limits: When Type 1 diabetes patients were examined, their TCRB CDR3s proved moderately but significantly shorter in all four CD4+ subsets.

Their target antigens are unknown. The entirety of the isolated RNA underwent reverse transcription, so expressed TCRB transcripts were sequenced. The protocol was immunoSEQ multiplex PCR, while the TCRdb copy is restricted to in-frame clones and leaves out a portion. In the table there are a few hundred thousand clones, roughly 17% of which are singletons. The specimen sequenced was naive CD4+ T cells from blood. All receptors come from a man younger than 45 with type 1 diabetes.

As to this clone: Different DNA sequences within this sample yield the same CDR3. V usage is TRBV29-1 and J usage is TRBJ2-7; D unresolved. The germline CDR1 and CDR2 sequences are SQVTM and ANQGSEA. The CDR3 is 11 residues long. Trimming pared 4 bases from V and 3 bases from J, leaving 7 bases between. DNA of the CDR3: TGCAGCGTTGCGGACGGCTACGAGCAGTACTTC. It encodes CSVADGYEQYF.

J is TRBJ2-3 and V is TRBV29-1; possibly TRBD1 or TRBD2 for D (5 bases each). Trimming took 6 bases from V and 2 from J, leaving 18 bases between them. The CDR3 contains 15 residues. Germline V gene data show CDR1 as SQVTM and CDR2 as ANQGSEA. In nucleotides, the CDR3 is TGCAGCGTGGGACCGGGACGTGGGTCCACAGATACGCAGTATTTT. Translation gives CSVGPGRGSTDTQYF.

The CDR3 loop reads CSARDEVAQYF. The CDR3 coding sequence is TGCAGTGCTAGAGATGAGGTAGCCCAGTACTTC. The rearrangement joins TRBV20-1 to TRBJ2-5; D call uncertain. CDR3 length: 11 residues. The germline V gene has CDR1 DFQATT and CDR2 SNEGSKA (reference sequence). V gave up 0 bases and J gave up 9 bases, with 8 bases separating them.

CDR3 coding DNA: TGTGCCAGCAGTTTATACACCGGGGAGCTGTTTTTT. Translation gives CASSLYTGELFF. This rearrangement joins TRBV27 to TRBJ2-2; no reliable D call. CDR1 and CDR2 (germline): MNHEY, SMNVEV (reference sequence). This CDR3 is built from 12 residues. Trimming shortened V by 1 base and J by 3 bases, and 0 bases separated the two germline ends.

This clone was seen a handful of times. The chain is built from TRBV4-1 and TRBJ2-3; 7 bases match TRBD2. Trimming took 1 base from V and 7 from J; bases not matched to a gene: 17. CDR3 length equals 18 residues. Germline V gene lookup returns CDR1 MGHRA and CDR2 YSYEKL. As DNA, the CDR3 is TGCGCCAGCAGCCAAGTCGGACGATCCAGAAGCGGGGAGCATACGCAGTATTTT. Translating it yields CASSQVGRSRSGEHTQYF.

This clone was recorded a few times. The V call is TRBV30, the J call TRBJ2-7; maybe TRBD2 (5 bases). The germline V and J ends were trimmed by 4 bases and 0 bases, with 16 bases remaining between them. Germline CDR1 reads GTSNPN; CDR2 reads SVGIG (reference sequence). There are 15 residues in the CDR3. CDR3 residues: CAWTEREGSSYEQYF. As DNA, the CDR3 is TGTGCCTGGACCGAAAGGGAAGGGAGCTCCTACGAGCAGTACTTC.

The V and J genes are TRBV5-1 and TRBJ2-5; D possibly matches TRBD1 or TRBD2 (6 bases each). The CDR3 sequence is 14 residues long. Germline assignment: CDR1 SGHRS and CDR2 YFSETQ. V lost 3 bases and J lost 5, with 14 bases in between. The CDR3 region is CASSYQTGGETQYF. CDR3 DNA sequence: TGCGCCAGCAGCTATCAGACAGGAGGGGAGACCCAGTACTTC.

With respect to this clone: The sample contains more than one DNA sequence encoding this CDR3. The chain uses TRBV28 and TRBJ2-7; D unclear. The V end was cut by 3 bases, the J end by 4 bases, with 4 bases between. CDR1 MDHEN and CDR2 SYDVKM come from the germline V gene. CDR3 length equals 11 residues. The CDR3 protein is CASSFGYEQYF. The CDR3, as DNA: TGTGCCAGCAGTTTTGGTTACGAGCAGTACTTC.

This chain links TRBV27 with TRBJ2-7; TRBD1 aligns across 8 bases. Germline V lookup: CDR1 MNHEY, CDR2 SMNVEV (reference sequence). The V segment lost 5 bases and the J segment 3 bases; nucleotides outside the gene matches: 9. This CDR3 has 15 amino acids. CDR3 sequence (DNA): TGTGCCAGCAGTCTAACAGGGGGAGGCCTCTACGAGCAGTACTTC. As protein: CASSLTGGGLYEQYF.

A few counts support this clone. The CDR3 loop is CSVELDRGTEQYF. CDR3 DNA: TGCAGCGTTGAATTGGACAGGGGGACCGAGCAGTACTTC. The V and J genes are TRBV29-1 and TRBJ2-7, with 10 bases aligning to TRBD1. Germline CDR1 reads SQVTM; CDR2 reads ANQGSEA. The CDR3 is 13 amino acids. With V trimmed by 2 bases and J by 6 bases, 4 bases remained unmatched.

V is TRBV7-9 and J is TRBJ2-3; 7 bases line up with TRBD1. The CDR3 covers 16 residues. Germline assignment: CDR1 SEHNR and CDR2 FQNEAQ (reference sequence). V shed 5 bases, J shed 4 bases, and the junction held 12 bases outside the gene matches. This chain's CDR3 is CASSVRQGGNPDTQYF. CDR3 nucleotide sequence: TGTGCCAGCAGCGTCCGACAGGGTGGTAATCCAGATACGCAGTATTTT.

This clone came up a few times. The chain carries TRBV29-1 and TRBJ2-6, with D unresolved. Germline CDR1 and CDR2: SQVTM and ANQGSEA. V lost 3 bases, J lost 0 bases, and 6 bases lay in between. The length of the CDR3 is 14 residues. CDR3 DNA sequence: TGCAGCGTTGATGGCGCCTCTGGGGCCAACGTCCTGACTTTC. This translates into CSVDGASGANVLTF.

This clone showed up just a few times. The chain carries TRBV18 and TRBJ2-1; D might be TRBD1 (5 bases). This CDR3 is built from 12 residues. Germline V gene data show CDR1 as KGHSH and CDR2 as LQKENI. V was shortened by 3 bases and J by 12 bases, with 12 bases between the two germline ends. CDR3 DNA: TGTGCCAGCTCACCCCTGACAGAAACGCAGTTCTTC. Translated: CASSPLTETQFF.

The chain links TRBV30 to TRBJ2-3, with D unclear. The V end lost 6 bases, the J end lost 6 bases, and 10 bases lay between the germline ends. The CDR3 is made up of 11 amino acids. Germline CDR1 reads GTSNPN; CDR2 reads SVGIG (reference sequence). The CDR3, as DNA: TGTGCCTGTGGAACGTCGGATACGCAGTATTTT. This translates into CACGTSDTQYF.

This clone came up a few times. The CDR3 nucleotides are TGTGCCAGCAGCTTTCGGAGACTAGCGGACCCTTATGAGCAGTACTTC. Translation: CASSFRRLADPYEQYF. The chain employs TRBV11-2 and TRBJ2-7; 9 bases are a match to TRBD2. CDR1 SGHAT and CDR2 FQNNGV come from the germline V gene. With V trimmed by 3 bases and J by 7 bases, 13 bases remained unmatched. This CDR3 has 16 residues.

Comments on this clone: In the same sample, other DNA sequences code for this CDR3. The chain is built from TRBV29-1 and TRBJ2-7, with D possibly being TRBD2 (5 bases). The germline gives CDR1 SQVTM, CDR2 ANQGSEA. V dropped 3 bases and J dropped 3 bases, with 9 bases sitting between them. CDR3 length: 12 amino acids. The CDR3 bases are TGCAGCGTTGAGGGGAGCAGCTACGAGCAGTACTTC. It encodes CSVEGSSYEQYF.

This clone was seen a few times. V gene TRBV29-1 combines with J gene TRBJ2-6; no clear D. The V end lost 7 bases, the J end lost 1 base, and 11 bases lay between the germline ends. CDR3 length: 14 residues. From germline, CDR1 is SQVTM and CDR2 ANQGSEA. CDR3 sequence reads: CSARAESGANVLTF. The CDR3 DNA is TGCAGCGCCCGGGCTGAGTCTGGGGCCAACGTCCTGACTTTC.

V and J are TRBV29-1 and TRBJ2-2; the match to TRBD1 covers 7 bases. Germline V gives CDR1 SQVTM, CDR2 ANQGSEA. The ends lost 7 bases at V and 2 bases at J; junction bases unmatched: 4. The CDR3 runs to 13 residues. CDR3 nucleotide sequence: TGCAGCGAGAGGGACAGCAACACCGGGGAGCTGTTTTTT. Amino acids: CSERDSNTGELFF.

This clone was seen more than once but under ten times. CDR3 nucleotides: TGTGCCAGCAGCAAGGGGCCGAGGCGGCCGGGGCTAGCGGGAGATACGCAGTATTTT. Encoded protein: CASSKGPRRPGLAGDTQYF. The chain employs TRBV21-1 and TRBJ2-3; the table names TRBD2, a call not compared with the DNA. TRBV21-1 represents a pseudogene. The CDR3 runs to 19 residues.

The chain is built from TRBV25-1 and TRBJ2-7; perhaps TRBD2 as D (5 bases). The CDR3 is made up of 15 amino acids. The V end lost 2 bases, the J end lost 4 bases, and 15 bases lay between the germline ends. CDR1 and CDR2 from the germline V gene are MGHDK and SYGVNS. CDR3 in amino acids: CASSEVGREWYEQYF. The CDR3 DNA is TGTGCCAGCAGTGAAGTAGGGAGAGAATGGTACGAGCAGTACTTC.

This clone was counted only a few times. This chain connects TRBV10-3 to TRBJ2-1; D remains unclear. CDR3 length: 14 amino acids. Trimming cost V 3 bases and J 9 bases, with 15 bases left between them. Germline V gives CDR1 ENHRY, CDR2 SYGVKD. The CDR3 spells CAISDSDLRPEQFF. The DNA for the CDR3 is TGTGCCATCAGTGACTCCGACTTACGGCCTGAGCAGTTCTTC.